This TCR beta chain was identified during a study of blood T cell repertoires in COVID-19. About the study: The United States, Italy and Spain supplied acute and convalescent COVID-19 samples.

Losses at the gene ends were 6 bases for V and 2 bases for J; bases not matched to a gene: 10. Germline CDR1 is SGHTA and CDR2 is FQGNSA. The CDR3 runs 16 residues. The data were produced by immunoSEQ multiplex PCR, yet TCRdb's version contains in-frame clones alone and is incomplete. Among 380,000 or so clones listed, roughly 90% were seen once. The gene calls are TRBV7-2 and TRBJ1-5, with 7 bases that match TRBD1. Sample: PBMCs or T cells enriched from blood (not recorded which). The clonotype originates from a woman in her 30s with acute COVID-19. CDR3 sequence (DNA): TGTGCCAGCAGACAAAGGCCCACAGGGGGCAATCAGCCCCAGCATTTT. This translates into CASRQRPTGGNQPQHF.